The 25 T cell receptor beta chains in this list originate from one sample, sequenced in a study of T-cell memory formation after mild COVID-19. Using its own MiXCR run on the 5' RACE reads, TCRdb lists one record per CDR3 protein. Of roughly 300,000 distinct CDR3 sequences listed, roughly 13% are singletons. Sequencing was done on a sample of PBMCs or a T cell subset sorted from them (not recorded which). These receptors came from a young man who had mild COVID-19 (a few samples of this study predate the infection). Cell type and time point are not known.

The CDR3 coding sequence is TGCAGTGCTTGGGACGCGTCCTACGAGCAGTACTTC. It is translated as CSAWDASYEQYF. The J gene is TRBJ2-7, the V gene TRBV20-1, with D perhaps TRBD1 or TRBD2 (5 bases each). The germline gives CDR1 DFQATT, CDR2 SNEGSKA (reference sequence). This CDR3 is 12 amino acids long. Between the trimmed V and J ends, which lost 5 bases and 1 base, there was a span of 9 bases.

This sequence joins TRBV29-1 and TRBJ1-2; TRBD1 might be the D (5 bases). Germline V gene sequence: CDR1 SQVTM, CDR2 ANQGSEA. This CDR3 has 13 amino acids. V lost 4 bases, J lost 7 bases, and 16 bases lay in between. This CDR3 is CSVGGRVYSGYTF. Written as DNA, the CDR3 is TGCAGCGTTGGAGGCAGGGTATATAGTGGCTACACCTTC.

The chain links TRBV7-8 to TRBJ2-3; D is ambiguous. CDR1 is SGHVS and CDR2 is FQNEAQ in the germline V gene. The CDR3 sequence is 14 residues long. V was trimmed by 3 bases and J by 2 bases, leaving 9 bases between them. CDR3 amino acids: CASSFAEFTDTQYF. CDR3 coding DNA: TGTGCCAGCAGCTTCGCGGAGTTCACAGATACGCAGTATTTT.

The table lists this clonotype with a few counts. J is TRBJ1-2 and V is TRBV6-6, with 9 bases aligning to TRBD1. CDR1 MNHNY and CDR2 SVGAGI come from the germline V gene (reference sequence). The J segment lost 5 bases and the V segment lost 6 bases, leaving 13 bases of the junction unmatched. The CDR3 extends over 16 amino acids. Here the CDR3 DNA reads TGTGCCAGCAGACCCCCGGACAGGGGTTTATTATATGGCTACACCTTC. Its translation: CASRPPDRGLLYGYTF.

The chain joins TRBV10-3 to TRBJ2-5, with unresolved D. Germline V gene lookup returns CDR1 ENHRY and CDR2 SYGVKD. CDR3 size: 13 residues. The germline V and J ends were trimmed by 5 bases and 2 bases, with 9 bases remaining between them. The CDR3 protein is CAISLAEQETQYF. For the CDR3, the DNA is TGTGCCATCAGTTTGGCGGAGCAAGAGACCCAGTACTTC.

V gene TRBV5-1 combines with J gene TRBJ2-7; 7 bases agree with TRBD1. The CDR3 has 13 amino acids. Germline assignment: CDR1 SGHRS and CDR2 YFSETQ. V lost 3 bases to trimming and J lost 4 bases; unmatched junction nucleotides: 4. CDR3 DNA: TGCGCCAGCAGCTGGGACAGATCGTACGAGCAGTACGTC. It encodes CASSWDRSYEQYV.

The rearrangement joins TRBV9 to TRBJ1-2; D unclear. The CDR3 sequence is 13 residues long. CDR1 and CDR2 from the germline V gene are SGDLS and YYNGEE. V was shortened by 3 bases and J by 7 bases, with 13 bases between the two germline ends. The chain's CDR3 is CASSAGGYSGYTF. The CDR3, as DNA: TGTGCCAGCAGCGCCGGAGGGTACTCTGGCTACACCTTC.

This clonotype was seen a few times. The chain is built from TRBV6-5 and TRBJ2-1; unclear D gene. The V gene lost 2 bases and the J gene lost 6 bases, with 8 bases spanning the gap. Per the germline V gene, CDR1 is MNHEY and CDR2 is SVGAGI. The length of the CDR3 is 13 residues. Here the CDR3 DNA reads TGTGCCAGCAGTTACAGTCTTATCAATGAGCAGTTCTTC. Encoded protein: CASSYSLINEQFF.

The chain joins TRBV11-2 to TRBJ2-5; the D gene could be TRBD1 or TRBD2 (5 bases each). CDR1 and CDR2 (germline): SGHAT, FQNNGV. This CDR3 is built from 15 residues. V was pared by 6 bases and J by 2 bases, with 16 bases between. CDR3 DNA: TGTGCCAGCAGACGGGGCCACGGGGAACAAGAGACCCAGTACTTC. It translates to CASRRGHGEQETQYF.

This chain connects TRBV11-2 to TRBJ2-3; no definite D call. The CDR3 has 14 amino acids. Trimming took 1 base from V and 7 from J, leaving 12 bases between them. Germline assignment: CDR1 SGHAT and CDR2 FQNNGV. The CDR3 nucleotides are TGTGCCAGCAGCTTAGGGTCCCTCACGTATACGCAGTATTTT. It is translated as CASSLGSLTYTQYF.

The J gene is TRBJ2-7, the V gene TRBV21-1; the table's D call of TRBD2 was not tested on the DNA. TRBV21-1 has pseudogene status. The CDR3 is 14 residues long. CDR3: CASSESGGADEQYF. The CDR3 bases are TGTGCCAGCAGCGAATCCGGGGGGGCCGACGAGCAGTACTTC.

The chain has TRBV27 and TRBJ2-1; a possible D gene is TRBD2 (5 bases). This CDR3 comprises 14 residues. Looked up from germline, CDR1 is MNHEY and CDR2 is SMNVEV (reference sequence). V lost 2 bases and J 9 bases, leaving 14 bases between the germline ends. The CDR3 region is CASSLAGNSLEQFF. Written as DNA, the CDR3 is TGTGCCAGCAGTTTAGCCGGGAATTCGCTTGAGCAGTTCTTC.

The chain couples TRBV7-9 to TRBJ1-5; a weak D match, TRBD1 (6 bases). V was clipped by 4 bases and J by 6 bases, with 10 bases between them. Germline CDR1 is SEHNR and CDR2 is FQNEAQ (reference sequence). The CDR3 covers 13 residues. The CDR3 coding sequence is TGTGCCAGCAGCTCCGTAGGGGGTCAGCCCCAGCATTTT. This encodes CASSSVGGQPQHF.

The gene calls are TRBV29-1 and TRBJ2-1; 8 bases line up with TRBD2. V shed 6 bases and J 3 bases; nucleotides not matched to a gene: 10. CDR1 and CDR2 from the germline V gene are SQVTM and ANQGSEA. The CDR3 has 15 amino acids. The CDR3 nucleotides are TGCAGCGTCTTCTTAGCGGGGCAGGTCTACAATGAGCAGTTCTTC. Encoded protein: CSVFLAGQVYNEQFF.

This clonotype occurred a few times. The rearrangement joins TRBV2 to TRBJ2-5; D might be TRBD2 (5 bases). CDR1 SNHLY and CDR2 FYNNEI come from the germline V gene. V was shortened by 7 bases and J by 5 bases, with 14 bases between the two germline ends. The CDR3 covers 13 residues. CDR3 sequence reads: CASKLGLGETQYF. CDR3 coding DNA: TGTGCCAGCAAGTTAGGACTGGGGGAGACCCAGTACTTC.

This clonotype was observed a handful of times. This rearrangement joins TRBV3-1 to TRBJ1-6; 8 bases line up with TRBD1. There are 14 residues in the CDR3. J was trimmed by 10 bases and V by 4 bases; bases with no gene match: 6. Germline assignment: CDR1 LGHDT and CDR2 YNNKEL (reference sequence). Written as DNA, the CDR3 is TGTGCCAGCAGCCGGACAGGGAGGGCATCACCCCTCCACTTT. Translation gives CASSRTGRASPLHF.

This clonotype was seen a handful of times. This sequence joins TRBV6-5 and TRBJ2-7, with D perhaps matching TRBD2 (5 bases). The CDR3 contains 15 residues. V lost 2 bases and J lost 2, with 13 bases in between. Germline CDR1 reads MNHEY; CDR2 reads SVGAGI. The CDR3 protein is CASSYGGVGAYEQYF. The CDR3 DNA reads as TGTGCCAGCAGTTACGGTGGTGTCGGGGCCTACGAGCAGTACTTC.

Ten or more counts support this clonotype. The chain recombines TRBV4-3 with TRBJ1-6; the D is unclear. V was clipped by 1 base and J by 0 bases, with 10 bases between them. The CDR3 totals 17 residues. Germline values: CDR1 LGHNA, CDR2 YSLEER. The CDR3: CASSQGPESSYNSPLHF. CDR3 DNA sequence: TGCGCCAGCAGCCAAGGACCGGAGAGCTCCTATAATTCACCCCTCCACTTT.

Written as DNA, the CDR3 is TGTGCCAGTGCAATGGCCAGACACAACACAGATACGCAGTATTTT. It yields the protein CASAMARHNTDTQYF. The J gene is TRBJ2-3, the V gene TRBV2, with no clear D. CDR1 and CDR2 from the germline V gene are SNHLY and FYNNEI. Between the trimmed V and J ends, which lost 9 bases and 2 bases, there was a span of 18 bases. The CDR3 sequence is 15 residues long.

The J gene is TRBJ2-3, the V gene TRBV29-1; D uncertain. Germline V gives CDR1 SQVTM, CDR2 ANQGSEA. CDR3 size: 14 residues. Trimming took 4 bases from V and 0 from J, leaving 11 bases between them. This CDR3 is CSVAQDQSTDTQYF. The CDR3 DNA follows: TGCAGCGTTGCGCAGGACCAAAGCACAGATACGCAGTATTTT.

This clonotype was counted at least ten times. V and J are TRBV5-4 and TRBJ1-3, with D possibly TRBD1 on 6 matching bases. The V end lost 4 bases, the J end lost 4 bases, and 12 bases lay between the germline ends. This CDR3 is 14 amino acids long. Germline CDR1 is SGHNT and CDR2 is YYREEE (reference sequence). The CDR3 DNA follows: TGTGCCAGCAGCCGCGGGACATTAGGAAACACCATATATTTT. Translating gives CASSRGTLGNTIYF.

This sequence joins TRBV7-9 and TRBJ1-1, with unresolved D. Germline V lookup: CDR1 SEHNR, CDR2 FQNEAQ (reference sequence). The CDR3 contains 14 residues. The germline V and J ends were trimmed by 2 bases and 1 base, with 8 bases remaining between them. CDR3 bases: TGTGCCAGCAGCTTATTAGGGCAGAACACTGAAGCTTTCTTT. This sequence encodes CASSLLGQNTEAFF.

This clonotype was found a few times. The V and J genes are TRBV6-5 and TRBJ1-1; no clear D. Germline loops: CDR1 MNHEY, CDR2 SVGAGI. CDR3 length equals 14 residues. V gave up 2 bases and J gave up 0 bases, with 7 bases separating them. CDR3 region: CASSYAEMNTEAFF. The DNA of the CDR3 is TGTGCCAGCAGTTACGCGGAGATGAACACTGAAGCTTTCTTT.

The chain is built from TRBV28 and TRBJ2-7; possibly TRBD1 for D (6 bases). The germline V gene has CDR1 MDHEN and CDR2 SYDVKM. V shed 1 base and J shed 0 bases, with 16 bases lying between them. CDR3 length: 17 amino acids. CDR3 region: CASSLSGRGLTSYEQYV. The CDR3 DNA reads as TGTGCCAGCAGTTTATCGGGCAGGGGTCTTACCTCCTACGAGCAGTACGTC.

The chain combines TRBV24-1 with TRBJ2-3; possible D gene TRBD1, 5 bases. There are 17 residues in the CDR3. Trimming shortened V by 5 bases and J by 8 bases, and 25 bases separated the two germline ends. Germline V gene sequence: CDR1 KGHDR, CDR2 SFDVKD. CDR3 residues: CATSVHRGKLEHGTQYF. DNA of the CDR3: TGTGCCACCAGTGTCCATAGGGGAAAGTTGGAACACGGTACGCAGTATTTT.